This TCR beta chain originates from a study of beta chain features in type 1 diabetes. In its sample, this clone was seen a few times. Its matching antigen is unknown. Reverse transcribing all isolated RNA meant expressed TCRB transcripts were sequenced. Assay used: immunoSEQ multiplex PCR; TCRdb lists only in-frame clones, some missing. This table has hundreds of thousands of clones, over 11% appearing once. Points from the study as a whole: All four CD4+ subsets of Type 1 diabetes patients contained TCRB CDR3s that were moderately but significantly shorter. Whether TCRB rearrangement is influenced by HLA type went unresolved here.

Germline CDR1 SGHTA, CDR2 FQGNSA. The CDR3 totals 16 residues. The V and J ends lost 5 bases and 4 bases, in that order; junction bases with no gene match: 13. This sequence joins TRBV7-2 and TRBJ1-1; 7 nucleotides align to TRBD1. The receptor was isolated from a man aged 18 to 29 with type 1 diabetes. The material sequenced was naive CD4+ T cells from blood. Written as DNA, the CDR3 is TGTGCCAGCAGCCCAAAACAGGGGTGGGTTGGCACTGAAGCTTTCTTT. Its protein product is CASSPKQGWVGTEAFF.